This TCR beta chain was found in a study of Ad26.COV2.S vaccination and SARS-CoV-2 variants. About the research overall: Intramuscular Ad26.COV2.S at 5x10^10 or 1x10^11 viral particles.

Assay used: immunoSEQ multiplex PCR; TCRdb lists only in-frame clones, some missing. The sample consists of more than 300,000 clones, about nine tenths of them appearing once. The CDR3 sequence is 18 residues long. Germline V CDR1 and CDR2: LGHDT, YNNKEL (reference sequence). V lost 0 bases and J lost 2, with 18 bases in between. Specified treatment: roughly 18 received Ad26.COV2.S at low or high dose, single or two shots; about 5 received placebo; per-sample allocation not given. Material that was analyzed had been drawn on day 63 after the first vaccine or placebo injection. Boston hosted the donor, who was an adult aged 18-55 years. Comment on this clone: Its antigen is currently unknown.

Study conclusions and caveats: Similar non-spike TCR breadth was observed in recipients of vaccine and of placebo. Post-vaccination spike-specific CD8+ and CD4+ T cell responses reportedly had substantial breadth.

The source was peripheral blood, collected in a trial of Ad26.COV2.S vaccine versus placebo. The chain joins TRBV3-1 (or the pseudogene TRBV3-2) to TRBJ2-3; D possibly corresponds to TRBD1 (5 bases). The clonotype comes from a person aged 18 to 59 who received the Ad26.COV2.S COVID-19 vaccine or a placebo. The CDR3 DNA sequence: TGTGCCAGCAGCCAAGATTTTGCTGACAGACGACTCACAGATACGCAGTATTTT. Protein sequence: CASSQDFADRRLTDTQYF.